The rows below give T cell receptor beta chains drawn from one sample of a study of Graves' ophthalmopathy and Graves' hyperthyroidism. MiXCR, run by TCRdb on the multiplex PCR reads, gives a single entry per CDR3 protein. The repertoire includes roughly 600,000 distinct CDR3 sequences, under 45% of them detected once, and 4% to 5% sits in the top ten. Sample: peripheral blood or thyroid tissue (not recorded which). These receptors were taken from an adult man with Graves' hyperthyroidism. Each CDR3 is given with its conserved first and last residue. D genes are given only for firm matches. Clone size is shown for a subset of rows, as once, few, many or a class of expanded clone.

clone size	D gene	J gene	V gene	CDR3 DNA	CDR3 protein
NA	TRBD1	TRBJ2-7	TRBV7-7	TGTGCTAGCAGCGTGTGGGGACAGGGGCTAGTCGAGCAGTACTTC	CASSVWGQGLVEQYF
few	NA	TRBJ2-5	TRBV7-2	TGTGCCAGCAGCCCGTTGCCGGGACGAGCAAAAGAGACCCAGTACTTC	CASSPLPGRAKETQYF
many	NA	TRBJ2-7	TRBV27	TGTGCCAGCAGTTCCCGACTAGATGGGACCTACGAGCAGTACTTC	CASSSRLDGTYEQYF
many	NA	TRBJ2-7	TRBV9	TGTGCCAGCAGCGTGGACAGCCTGTACGAGCAGTACTTC	CASSVDSLYEQYF
few	NA	TRBJ1-2	TRBV2	TGTGCCAGCAGCTCTACCCCGCGGGCAGACTATGGCTACACCTTC	CASSSTPRADYGYTF
NA	NA	TRBJ1-2	TRBV12-3/TRBV12-4	TGTGCCAGCAGTCTCTCGGGGTCTAGCGGCTACACCTTC	CASSLSGSSGYTF
NA	NA	TRBJ1-4	TRBV29-1	TGCAGCGTATATCGGGGACCGGGACATAAAAAACTGTTTTTT	CSVYRGPGHKKLFF
NA	NA	TRBJ1-3	TRBV7-9	TGTGCCAGCAGCTTGGGGTTTGGGGGTCGAATCTCTGGAAACACCATATATTTT	CASSLGFGGRISGNTIYF
NA	NA	TRBJ1-1	TRBV11-2	TGTGCCAGCAGCTTAGATGGAAGGGCGCCTGAAGCTTTCTTT	CASSLDGRAPEAFF
NA	NA	TRBJ2-5	TRBV25-1	TGTGCCAGCAGTGAATACAGGGGTGAGACCCAGTACTTC	CASSEYRGETQYF
many	NA	TRBJ1-5	TRBV6-1	TGTGCCAGCAGTCCACAGAAGAATCAGCCCCAGCATTTT	CASSPQKNQPQHF
few	TRBD1	TRBJ2-2	TRBV12-3/TRBV12-4	TGTGCCAGCAGTACACAGGACAGGGGCACGCCGAACACCGGGGAGCTGTTTTTT	CASSTQDRGTPNTGELFF
NA	NA	TRBJ2-7	TRBV19	TGTGCCACGGACAGCTACGAGCAGTACTTC	CATDSYEQYF
many	NA	TRBJ1-5	TRBV20-1	TGCAGTGCTAGAGACAGGGGTAATCAGCCCCAGCATTTT	CSARDRGNQPQHF
NA	NA	TRBJ1-2	TRBV5-5	TGTGCCAGCGGCTTGGGGCCAGGGGACGGCTACACCTTC	CASGLGPGDGYTF
NA	TRBD2	TRBJ2-7	TRBV7-7	TGTGCTAGCAGCACTAGCGCTAACACGGACAATGAGCAGTACTTC	CASSTSANTDNEQYF
NA	TRBD1	TRBJ1-6	TRBV2	TGTGCCAGCAGTTTCTCGGGACAGACTTCACCCCTCCACTTT	CASSFSGQTSPLHF
NA	NA	TRBJ2-2	TRBV7-9	TGTGCCAGCAGCTTAGTCGGTTGGAACACCGGGGAGCTGTTTTTT	CASSLVGWNTGELFF
many	TRBD2	TRBJ2-5	TRBV20-1	TGCAGTGCCATTAGCGGGACCCAAGAGACCCAGTACTTC	CSAISGTQETQYF
NA	NA	TRBJ1-5	TRBV2	TGTGCCAGCAGTGAACGCGGGGGCGCGGGCAATCAGCCCCAGCATTTT	CASSERGGAGNQPQHF
many	NA	TRBJ1-1	TRBV5-1	TGCGCCAGCAGCAGGGCCATTGACACTGAAGCTTTCTTT	CASSRAIDTEAFF
NA	NA	TRBJ2-7	TRBV19	TGTGCCAGTAGTATAGAGGAGAGATTACCCTACGAGCAGTACTTC	CASSIEERLPYEQYF
NA	NA	TRBJ2-7	TRBV5-1	TGCGCCAGCGGCTTGGAAGCAGGGCTGCACGAGCAGTACTTC	CASGLEAGLHEQYF
many	NA	TRBJ1-5	TRBV2	TGTGCCAGCACCGGGAGGGCGGAGGTGTTTCAGCCCCAGCATTTT	CASTGRAEVFQPQHF
NA	TRBD2	TRBJ2-5	TRBV2	TGTGCCAGCAGTGAAAAGGCTGGCGCTAGCGGGAGCCATGAGACCCAGTACTTC	CASSEKAGASGSHETQYF
once	NA	TRBJ1-1	TRBV27	TGTGCCAGCAGTCCCAAAGATCAGGGGTTCGGCGGCACTGAAGCTTTCTTT	CASSPKDQGFGGTEAFF
many	TRBD2	TRBJ2-7	TRBV20-1	TGCAGTGCTAGCCCGGGCCCGGGACTAGCGGACTACGAGCAGTACTTC	CSASPGPGLADYEQYF
NA	TRBD2	TRBJ2-7	TRBV29-1	TGCAGCGCTGGGTTAGCGGGCCCCGGAGGGGAGCAGTACTTC	CSAGLAGPGGEQYF
NA	NA	TRBJ1-2	TRBV19	TGTGCCAGTAGTATATTGGGCACGAACTATGGCTACACCTTC	CASSILGTNYGYTF
NA	NA	TRBJ1-5	TRBV2	TGTGCCAGCAGTGGGGCCGAGGGAAATCAGCCCCAGCATTTT	CASSGAEGNQPQHF
NA	NA	TRBJ2-7	TRBV7-9	TGTGCCAGCAGCTTAGCGGGAGTTAGTGCTGAGCAGTACTTC	CASSLAGVSAEQYF
many	NA	TRBJ2-7	TRBV6-6	TGTGCCAGCAGTTACACGGCGGGGGACAGATACGAGCAGTACTTC	CASSYTAGDRYEQYF
many	NA	TRBJ1-3	TRBV29-1	TGCAGCGTTGATTCTATGGTGGGAAACACCATATATTTT	CSVDSMVGNTIYF
many	TRBD1	TRBJ2-7	TRBV10-3	TGTGCCACCGGACAGGGTGATAACGAGCAGTACTTC	CATGQGDNEQYF
NA	TRBD2	TRBJ2-5	TRBV2	TGTGCCAGCAGGTCACTAGCGGGGGCTCAAGAGACCCAGTACTTC	CASRSLAGAQETQYF
NA	NA	TRBJ1-5	TRBV18	TGTGCCAGCTCACCACCGGTACAGGACAATCAGCCCCAGCATTTT	CASSPPVQDNQPQHF
many	NA	TRBJ1-3	TRBV12-3/TRBV12-4	TGTGCCAGCAGTTTATATGGAGGGACTGGAAACACCATATATTTT	CASSLYGGTGNTIYF
few	NA	TRBJ2-2	TRBV5-8	TGTGCCAGCAGCTTGGCTGGACTCTTCGGGGAGCTGTTTTTT	CASSLAGLFGELFF
NA	NA	TRBJ2-6	TRBV2	TGTGCCAGCAGGACCGGGACTGCTCAATCCGGGGCCAACGTCCTGACTTTC	CASRTGTAQSGANVLTF
NA	NA	TRBJ1-1	TRBV7-9	TGCGCCAGCAGCTCCCTGGGGCAGGGGAGCTCTGAAGCTTTCTTT	CASSSLGQGSSEAFF
many	TRBD1	TRBJ1-5	TRBV10-3	TGTGCCATCAGTGAGACGACAGGGGGCGGTCAGCCCCAGCATTTT	CAISETTGGGQPQHF
many	NA	TRBJ2-2	TRBV10-3	TGTGCCATCAGCGGACAGCCTAACACCGGGGAGCTGTTTTTT	CAISGQPNTGELFF
few	NA	TRBJ1-2	TRBV6-1	TGTGCCAGCAGTGAATTTGGCAGGGGAAGCTACACCTTC	CASSEFGRGSYTF
NA	NA	TRBJ2-2	TRBV19	TGTGCCAGTAGTAACGACAGATCGAACACCGGGGAGCTGTTTTTT	CASSNDRSNTGELFF
many	NA	TRBJ2-2	TRBV12-3/TRBV12-4	TGTGCCAGCAGCCCACTTAACACCGGGGAGCTGTTTTTT	CASSPLNTGELFF
many	NA	TRBJ2-7	TRBV2	TGTGCCAGCGCAACCTACGAGCAGTACTTC	CASATYEQYF
NA	TRBD1	TRBJ1-6	TRBV11-2	TGTGCCGGAACCAAAGGGACAGGCGGGAATTCACCCCTCCACTTT	CAGTKGTGGNSPLHF
many	NA	TRBJ1-1	TRBV29-1	TGCAGCGTTGCGCAGGGCAACACTGAAGCTTTCTTT	CSVAQGNTEAFF
many	TRBD2	TRBJ2-3	TRBV24-1	TGTGCCACCAGTGCCTGGACTAGCGGAGGATTCACAGATACGCAGTATTTT	CATSAWTSGGFTDTQYF
many	TRBD1	TRBJ1-5	TRBV5-6	TGTGCCAGCAGCTTTGGACAGGTCAGGTCCAATCAGCCCCAGCATTTT	CASSFGQVRSNQPQHF